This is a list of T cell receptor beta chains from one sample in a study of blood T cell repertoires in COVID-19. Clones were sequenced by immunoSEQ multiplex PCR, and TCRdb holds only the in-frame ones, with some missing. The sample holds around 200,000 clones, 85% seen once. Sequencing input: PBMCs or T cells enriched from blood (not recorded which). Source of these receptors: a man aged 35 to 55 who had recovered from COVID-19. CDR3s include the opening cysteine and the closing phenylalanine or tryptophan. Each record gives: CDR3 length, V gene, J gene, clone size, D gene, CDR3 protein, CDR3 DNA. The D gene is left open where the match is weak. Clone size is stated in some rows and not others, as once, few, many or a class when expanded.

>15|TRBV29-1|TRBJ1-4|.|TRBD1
CSVGTGRIRGEKLFF
TGCAGCGTTGGGACAGGGAGAATTCGAGGTGAAAAACTGTTTTTT
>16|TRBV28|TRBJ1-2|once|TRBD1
CASRFKINRGALGYTF
TGTGCCAGCAGGTTCAAGATAAACAGGGGGGCGTTAGGCTACACCTTC
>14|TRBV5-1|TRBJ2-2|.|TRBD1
CASRGTENTGELFF
TGCGCCAGCAGAGGGACAGAGAACACCGGGGAGCTGTTTTTT
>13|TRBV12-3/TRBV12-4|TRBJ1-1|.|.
CASSLVQVPEAFF
TGTGCCAGCAGTTTGGTCCAGGTACCTGAAGCTTTCTTT
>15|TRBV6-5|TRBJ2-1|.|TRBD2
CASSPGVAGRSEQFF
TGTGCCAGCAGCCCCGGGGTAGCGGGAAGGTCTGAGCAGTTCTTC
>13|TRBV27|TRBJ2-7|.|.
CASSVGNSYEQYF
TGTGCCAGCAGCGTCGGGAACTCCTACGAGCAGTACTTC
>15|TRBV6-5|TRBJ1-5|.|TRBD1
CASSYSNRGNQPQHF
TGTGCCAGCAGTTACAGCAACAGGGGTAATCAGCCCCAGCATTTT
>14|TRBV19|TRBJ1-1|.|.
CASSRGFFGTEAFF
TGTGCCAGTAGTAGAGGGTTCTTTGGCACTGAAGCTTTCTTT
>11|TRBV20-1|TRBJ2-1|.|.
CSARVSHEQFF
TGCAGTGCTAGAGTATCCCATGAGCAGTTCTTC
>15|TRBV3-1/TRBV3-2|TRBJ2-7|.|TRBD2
CASSLGTSGSFEQYF
TGTGCCAGCAGCCTCGGGACTAGCGGATCCTTCGAGCAGTACTTC
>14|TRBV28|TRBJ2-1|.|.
CASSLAGLTNEQFF
TGTGCCAGCAGTTTAGCTGGACTGACTAATGAGCAGTTCTTC
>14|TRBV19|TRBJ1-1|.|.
CASSIATGFTEAFF
TGTGCCAGTAGTATAGCTACAGGGTTCACTGAAGCTTTCTTT